A selection of T cell receptor beta chains follows, all from one sample in a study of T-cell memory formation after mild COVID-19. TCRdb re-derived calls from the 5' RACE reads in MiXCR, one entry per CDR3 protein. The sample consists of about 390,000 distinct CDR3 sequences, approximately 21% of them appearing once. Sequencing input: PBMCs or a T cell subset sorted from them (not recorded which). These TCRs come from an adult woman who had mild COVID-19 (a few samples of this study predate the infection). Cell type and time point are not known. Both conserved end residues are part of each CDR3. D genes are given only for firm matches. Clone size is stated in some rows and not others, as once, few, many or a class when expanded.

abundance: NA
d_gene: TRBD1
v_gene: TRBV30
j_gene: TRBJ1-2
CDR3aa: CAWSDYRGSYGYTF
CDR3nt: TGTGCCTGGAGCGATTACAGGGGCTCCTATGGCTACACCTTC

abundance: few
d_gene: NA
v_gene: TRBV6-1
j_gene: TRBJ1-5
CDR3aa: CASKADKFSNQPQHF
CDR3nt: TGTGCCAGCAAGGCCGACAAGTTTAGCAATCAGCCCCAGCATTTT

abundance: NA
d_gene: NA
v_gene: TRBV21-1
j_gene: TRBJ2-7
CDR3aa: CASSKALGQGDSDEQYF
CDR3nt: TGTGCCAGCAGCAAAGCTCTCGGACAGGGGGATTCGGACGAGCAGTACTTC

abundance: few
d_gene: NA
v_gene: TRBV5-1
j_gene: TRBJ2-1
CDR3aa: CASSLVGGGVYNEQFF
CDR3nt: TGCGCCAGCAGCTTGGTAGGTGGGGGTGTCTACAATGAGCAGTTCTTC

abundance: NA
d_gene: TRBD1
v_gene: TRBV5-1
j_gene: TRBJ2-2
CDR3aa: CASSPVGTGLNTGELFF
CDR3nt: TGCGCCAGCAGCCCCGTCGGGACAGGGTTGAACACCGGGGAGCTGTTTTTT

abundance: NA
d_gene: NA
v_gene: TRBV12-3/TRBV12-4
j_gene: TRBJ1-5
CDR3aa: CASSLRPTSQPQHF
CDR3nt: TGTGCCAGCAGCTTACGGCCTACAAGTCAGCCCCAGCATTTT

abundance: many
d_gene: TRBD1
v_gene: TRBV5-1
j_gene: TRBJ2-1
CDR3aa: CASSLADRGDEQFF
CDR3nt: TGCGCCAGCAGCTTGGCTGACAGGGGCGATGAGCAGTTCTTC

abundance: NA
d_gene: NA
v_gene: TRBV19
j_gene: TRBJ1-2
CDR3aa: CASSTRTAYGYTF
CDR3nt: TGTGCCAGTAGTACAAGGACAGCTTATGGCTACACCTTC

abundance: few
d_gene: NA
v_gene: TRBV24-1
j_gene: TRBJ1-2
CDR3aa: CATSDHPGQPLGYTF
CDR3nt: TGTGCCACCAGTGACCATCCGGGACAACCTCTGGGCTACACCTTC

abundance: few
d_gene: NA
v_gene: TRBV24-1
j_gene: TRBJ2-1
CDR3aa: CATSVIPYNEQFF
CDR3nt: TGTGCCACCAGTGTGATACCCTACAATGAGCAGTTCTTC

abundance: NA
d_gene: NA
v_gene: TRBV20-1
j_gene: TRBJ2-3
CDR3aa: CSARDLAGQYTDTQYF
CDR3nt: TGCAGTGCTAGAGATCTGGCGGGACAGTACACAGATACGCAGTATTTT

abundance: few
d_gene: TRBD1
v_gene: TRBV6-5
j_gene: TRBJ1-2
CDR3aa: CASSSTGAGGRYGYTF
CDR3nt: TGTGCCAGCAGCTCTACCGGGGCAGGGGGCCGCTATGGCTACACCTTC

abundance: NA
d_gene: NA
v_gene: TRBV5-4
j_gene: TRBJ2-7
CDR3aa: CASSSPYNYEQYF
CDR3nt: TGTGCCAGCAGCTCTCCTTATAACTACGAGCAGTACTTC

abundance: NA
d_gene: TRBD2
v_gene: TRBV5-1
j_gene: TRBJ2-3
CDR3aa: CASSLQSSGLSTDTQYF
CDR3nt: TGCGCCAGCAGCTTGCAGTCTAGCGGCCTCAGCACAGATACGCAGTATTTT

abundance: few
d_gene: NA
v_gene: TRBV7-2
j_gene: TRBJ2-1
CDR3aa: CASSLGRGSSYNEQFF
CDR3nt: TGTGCCAGCAGTTTGGGTAGAGGGAGCTCCTACAATGAGCAGTTCTTC

abundance: few
d_gene: NA
v_gene: TRBV20-1
j_gene: TRBJ1-5
CDR3aa: CSALGGGAWGNQPQHF
CDR3nt: TGCAGTGCGCTGGGCGGTGGGGCCTGGGGCAATCAGCCCCAGCATTTT

abundance: few
d_gene: NA
v_gene: TRBV18
j_gene: TRBJ1-1
CDR3aa: CASSPQVSGETEAFF
CDR3nt: TGTGCCAGCTCACCACAGGTCTCGGGGGAGACTGAAGCTTTCTTT

abundance: NA
d_gene: NA
v_gene: TRBV4-1
j_gene: TRBJ2-5
CDR3aa: CASSQTPAETEETQYF
CDR3nt: TGCGCCAGCAGCCAAACCCCGGCAGAAACTGAAGAGACCCAGTACTTC

abundance: NA
d_gene: TRBD1
v_gene: TRBV5-1
j_gene: TRBJ1-2
CDR3aa: CASSLDLGQGRGYTF
CDR3nt: TGCGCCAGCAGCTTGGACCTCGGACAGGGACGGGGCTACACCTTC

abundance: NA
d_gene: NA
v_gene: TRBV5-1
j_gene: TRBJ2-5
CDR3aa: CASSLPGREETQYF
CDR3nt: TGCGCCAGCAGCTTGCCGGGGAGAGAAGAGACCCAGTACTTC

abundance: NA
d_gene: TRBD1
v_gene: TRBV5-1
j_gene: TRBJ2-7
CDR3aa: CACGSGGYEQYF
CDR3nt: TGCGCCTGCGGCTCAGGGGGCTACGAGCAGTACTTC

abundance: NA
d_gene: NA
v_gene: TRBV12-3/TRBV12-4
j_gene: TRBJ2-2
CDR3aa: CASRTLGPGELFF
CDR3nt: TGTGCCAGCAGGACCCTGGGGCCCGGGGAGCTGTTTTTT

abundance: few
d_gene: TRBD2
v_gene: TRBV20-1
j_gene: TRBJ2-7
CDR3aa: CSARDRPAGTSGSYEQYF
CDR3nt: TGCAGTGCTAGAGACCGCCCGGCCGGGACTAGCGGGTCCTACGAGCAGTACTTC

abundance: NA
d_gene: NA
v_gene: TRBV28
j_gene: TRBJ1-6
CDR3aa: CASSFGGALTSPLHF
CDR3nt: TGTGCCAGCAGCTTCGGGGGGGCTCTAACTTCACCCCTCCACTTT

abundance: NA
d_gene: TRBD1
v_gene: TRBV24-1
j_gene: TRBJ2-1
CDR3aa: CATSGILPGQGNNEQFF
CDR3nt: TGTGCCACCAGTGGTATTCTGCCGGGACAGGGCAACAATGAGCAGTTCTTC

abundance: few
d_gene: NA
v_gene: TRBV27
j_gene: TRBJ2-7
CDR3aa: CASSLRGRQEQYF
CDR3nt: TGTGCCAGCAGTTTAAGGGGGAGACAGGAGCAGTACTTC

abundance: NA
d_gene: NA
v_gene: TRBV24-1
j_gene: TRBJ2-5
CDR3aa: CATSDPLQETQYF
CDR3nt: TGTGCCACCAGTGATCCCCTCCAAGAGACCCAGTACTTC

abundance: many
d_gene: NA
v_gene: TRBV7-9
j_gene: TRBJ2-3
CDR3aa: CASSHSVVDRDTSQPSTDTQYF
CDR3nt: TGTGCCAGCAGCCACTCGGTTGTCGACCGGGACACCTCCCAACCTAGCACAGATACGCAGTATTTT

abundance: few
d_gene: NA
v_gene: TRBV9
j_gene: TRBJ2-7
CDR3aa: CASSVDGGSYEQYF
CDR3nt: TGTGCCAGCAGCGTAGATGGGGGGTCCTACGAGCAGTACTTC

abundance: few
d_gene: NA
v_gene: TRBV7-9
j_gene: TRBJ2-3
CDR3aa: CASSPRLDPDTQYF
CDR3nt: TGTGCCAGCAGCCCGCGACTAGATCCAGATACGCAGTATTTT

abundance: few
d_gene: NA
v_gene: TRBV20-1
j_gene: TRBJ1-1
CDR3aa: CSAREGARTEAFF
CDR3nt: TGCAGTGCTAGAGAAGGGGCCAGGACTGAAGCTTTCTTT

abundance: NA
d_gene: NA
v_gene: TRBV29-1
j_gene: TRBJ2-1
CDR3aa: CSVDPDGLYNEQFF
CDR3nt: TGCAGCGTTGACCCGGACGGCCTTTACAATGAGCAGTTCTTC

abundance: few
d_gene: TRBD2
v_gene: TRBV9
j_gene: TRBJ2-7
CDR3aa: CASSAENSGRAPYEQYF
CDR3nt: TGTGCCAGCAGCGCAGAGAATAGCGGGAGGGCACCCTACGAGCAGTACTTC

abundance: NA
d_gene: NA
v_gene: TRBV3-1
j_gene: TRBJ2-4
CDR3aa: CASSQGAVLAKNIQYF
CDR3nt: TGTGCCAGCAGCCAAGGGGCAGTCCTAGCCAAAAACATTCAGTACTTC

abundance: few
d_gene: NA
v_gene: TRBV24-1
j_gene: TRBJ2-2
CDR3aa: CATSDLQRNTGELFF
CDR3nt: TGTGCCACCAGTGATTTGCAGAGGAACACCGGGGAGCTGTTTTTT

abundance: few
d_gene: NA
v_gene: TRBV27
j_gene: TRBJ1-2
CDR3aa: CASSFYGGDYGYTF
CDR3nt: TGTGCCAGCAGTTTTTATGGGGGGGACTATGGCTACACCTTC

abundance: NA
d_gene: NA
v_gene: TRBV9
j_gene: TRBJ1-2
CDR3aa: CASSAQGRYGYTF
CDR3nt: TGTGCCAGCAGCGCCCAGGGCCGCTATGGCTACACCTTC

abundance: NA
d_gene: NA
v_gene: TRBV24-1
j_gene: TRBJ2-3
CDR3aa: CATSGPWSSMSDTQYF
CDR3nt: TGTGCCACCAGTGGTCCATGGTCTTCAATGTCAGATACGCAGTATTTT

abundance: few
d_gene: NA
v_gene: TRBV18
j_gene: TRBJ2-2
CDR3aa: CASSPSANPNTGELFF
CDR3nt: TGTGCCAGCTCACCATCCGCAAACCCGAACACCGGGGAGCTGTTTTTT

abundance: NA
d_gene: TRBD1
v_gene: TRBV9
j_gene: TRBJ2-5
CDR3aa: CASSVALGRGETQYF
CDR3nt: TGTGCCAGCAGCGTAGCCTTGGGCAGGGGGGAGACCCAGTACTTC

abundance: few
d_gene: NA
v_gene: TRBV18
j_gene: TRBJ2-4
CDR3aa: CASSPGASVAKNIQYF
CDR3nt: TGTGCCAGCTCACCTGGTGCCTCTGTCGCCAAAAACATTCAGTACTTC

abundance: NA
d_gene: NA
v_gene: TRBV12-3/TRBV12-4
j_gene: TRBJ1-1
CDR3aa: CASSSNGIMNTEAFF
CDR3nt: TGTGCCAGCAGTTCCAATGGGATAATGAACACTGAAGCTTTCTTT

abundance: NA
d_gene: NA
v_gene: TRBV19
j_gene: TRBJ1-1
CDR3aa: CASSSPGHPNTEAFF
CDR3nt: TGTGCCAGTAGCAGTCCGGGACACCCGAACACTGAAGCTTTCTTT

abundance: NA
d_gene: TRBD1
v_gene: TRBV5-1
j_gene: TRBJ1-2
CDR3aa: CASSSGGQGYYGYTF
CDR3nt: TGCGCCAGCAGCTCGGGAGGACAGGGGTACTATGGCTACACCTTC

abundance: few
d_gene: TRBD1
v_gene: TRBV29-1
j_gene: TRBJ2-1
CDR3aa: CSVDGQVPFF
CDR3nt: TGCAGCGTGGACGGACAGGTTCCGTTCTTC

abundance: few
d_gene: TRBD2
v_gene: TRBV12-3/TRBV12-4
j_gene: TRBJ2-7
CDR3aa: CASSLTWRGGQPEQYF
CDR3nt: TGTGCCAGCAGTCTTACTTGGCGGGGGGGCCAACCCGAGCAGTACTTC

abundance: few
d_gene: NA
v_gene: TRBV24-1
j_gene: TRBJ1-5
CDR3aa: CATSDFGQPQHF
CDR3nt: TGTGCCACCAGTGATTTCGGCCAGCCCCAGCATTTT

abundance: few
d_gene: NA
v_gene: TRBV20-1
j_gene: TRBJ2-7
CDR3aa: CSALHDSYEQYF
CDR3nt: TGCAGTGCTCTACACGATTCCTACGAGCAGTACTTC

abundance: NA
d_gene: TRBD2
v_gene: TRBV4-2
j_gene: TRBJ2-7
CDR3aa: CASSQVTSGYYEQYF
CDR3nt: TGTGCCAGCAGCCAAGTGACTAGCGGATACTACGAGCAGTACTTC

abundance: few
d_gene: TRBD1
v_gene: TRBV12-3/TRBV12-4
j_gene: TRBJ2-7
CDR3aa: CATSDRGYHEQYF
CDR3nt: TGTGCCACTAGTGACAGGGGGTACCACGAGCAGTACTTC

abundance: NA
d_gene: NA
v_gene: TRBV5-1
j_gene: TRBJ2-1
CDR3aa: CASSTEDRFDEQFF
CDR3nt: TGCGCCAGCAGCACCGAGGACAGATTCGATGAGCAGTTCTTC

abundance: NA
d_gene: TRBD1
v_gene: TRBV7-2
j_gene: TRBJ1-2
CDR3aa: CASSAPGQRGYGYTF
CDR3nt: TGTGCCAGCAGTGCACCGGGACAGAGGGGCTATGGCTACACCTTC

abundance: NA
d_gene: NA
v_gene: TRBV20-1
j_gene: TRBJ1-1
CDR3aa: CSARRTANTEAFF
CDR3nt: TGCAGTGCTCGCCGGACAGCGAACACTGAAGCTTTCTTT

abundance: NA
d_gene: NA
v_gene: TRBV5-6
j_gene: TRBJ1-2
CDR3aa: CASSGSMSYTF
CDR3nt: TGTGCCAGCAGCGGCTCCATGTCCTACACCTTC

abundance: NA
d_gene: NA
v_gene: TRBV29-1
j_gene: TRBJ1-2
CDR3aa: CSVRGTYGYTF
CDR3nt: TGCAGCGTCAGGGGTACCTATGGCTACACCTTC

abundance: NA
d_gene: TRBD1
v_gene: TRBV6-6
j_gene: TRBJ1-2
CDR3aa: CASSYSIQGADGYTF
CDR3nt: TGTGCCAGCAGTTACTCGATTCAGGGGGCGGATGGCTACACCTTC

abundance: many
d_gene: NA
v_gene: TRBV2
j_gene: TRBJ1-2
CDR3aa: CASSEPTYGYTF
CDR3nt: TGTGCCAGCAGTGAACCTACCTATGGCTACACCTTC

abundance: few
d_gene: NA
v_gene: TRBV7-7
j_gene: TRBJ2-3
CDR3aa: CASSLNRDTDTQYF
CDR3nt: TGTGCCAGCAGCTTGAACCGGGATACAGATACGCAGTATTTT